The 21 T cell receptor beta chains presented below share a single source sample, sequenced in a study of beta chain features in type 1 diabetes. As every portion of the isolated RNA was reverse transcribed, the sequencing read expressed TCRB transcripts. The assay was immunoSEQ multiplex PCR, and TCRdb's table has in-frame clones only and misses some. The sample includes under 550,000 clones, roughly an eighth of them seen just once. The sequenced sample consisted of naive CD4+ T cells from blood. All receptors derive from a woman aged 18-30 years in good health.

This sequence joins TRBV30 and TRBJ1-5, with a tentative D call TRBD1 (5 bases). This CDR3 region has 14 residues. The V gene's germline CDR1 is GTSNPN and CDR2 SVGIG (reference sequence). Trimming stripped 3 bases from V and 7 bases from J, with 16 bases between. Here the CDR3 reads CAWSPGQGPQPQHF. CDR3 in DNA: TGTGCCTGGAGCCCGGGGCAGGGTCCCCAGCCCCAGCATTTT.

V gene TRBV7-3 combines with J gene TRBJ2-7, with a tentative D call TRBD1 (6 bases). Per germline, CDR1 SGHTA and CDR2 FQGTGA. Trimming pared 5 bases from V and 2 bases from J, leaving 16 bases between. CDR3 length: 15 residues. CDR3 nucleotide sequence: TGTGCCAGCAGCCCTGGGACAAAGAAGGCCTACGAGCAGTACTTC. The encoded protein is CASSPGTKKAYEQYF.

The table lists this clone with a few counts. V gene TRBV7-2 combines with J gene TRBJ1-5; TRBD1 matches at 7 bases. From germline, CDR1 is SGHTA and CDR2 FQGNSA. CDR3 length: 13 amino acids. The ends lost 4 bases at V and 4 bases at J; junction bases unmatched: 1. In DNA, the CDR3 is TGTGCCAGCAGCTGGGACAGAAATCAGCCCCAGCATTTT. This codes for CASSWDRNQPQHF.

This clone showed up just a few times. Being one base from a much bigger clone, this may be a read error. The sample carries other DNA sequences with the same CDR3. The chain has TRBV9 and TRBJ2-2, with D unclear. The length of the CDR3 is 12 residues. Germline values: CDR1 SGDLS, CDR2 YYNGEE. V dropped 1 base and J dropped 2 bases, with 0 bases sitting between them. The CDR3 DNA reads as TGTGCCAGCAGCGTAAACACCGGGGAGCTGTTTTTT. Translation gives CASSVNTGELFF.

This clone was seen repeatedly, ten times or more. J is TRBJ2-1 and V is TRBV10-3; D is possibly TRBD2 (6 bases). V lost 6 bases and J lost 0, with 12 bases in between. This CDR3 has 15 residues. Germline-derived CDR1 and CDR2 are ENHRY and SYGVKD. DNA for the CDR3: TGTGCCATCAGGGACCACGGGAGCTCCTACAATGAGCAGTTCTTC. Its protein product is CAIRDHGSSYNEQFF.

The chain joins TRBV13 to TRBJ2-1; 9 positions match TRBD1. The CDR3 is 16 amino acids. The V segment lost 6 bases and the J segment 7 bases; nucleotides outside the gene matches: 13. The V gene's germline CDR1 is PRHDT and CDR2 FYEKMQ (reference sequence). The CDR3 DNA follows: TGTGCCAGCAGTCACCCATCCGGGACAGGGAGTAATGAGCAGTTCTTC. Amino acid sequence: CASSHPSGTGSNEQFF.

The genes are TRBV5-1 and TRBJ2-5, with D maybe TRBD2 (5 bases). The CDR3 sequence is 18 residues long. CDR1 SGHRS and CDR2 YFSETQ come from the germline V gene. Trimming removed 1 base at V and 0 bases at J, with 19 bases between. CDR3 sequence: CASSLKEGPLKYQETQYF. CDR3 coding DNA: TGCGCCAGCAGCTTGAAAGAGGGTCCTCTGAAGTACCAAGAGACCCAGTACTTC.

This CDR3 reads CASEPQGITDTQYF. In nucleotides, the CDR3 is TGTGCCAGCGAACCACAGGGCATCACAGATACGCAGTATTTT. The chain carries TRBV28 and TRBJ2-3; D might be TRBD1 (6 bases). Trimming removed 8 bases at V and 2 bases at J, with 14 bases between. The CDR3 has 14 residues. The germline V gene encodes CDR1 MDHEN and CDR2 SYDVKM. The entire variable domain, with the rest obtained from reference TRBV28 and TRBJ2-3, is as follows: DVKVTQSSRYLVKRTGEKVFLECVQDMDHENMFWYRQDPGLGLRLIYFSYDVKMKEKGDIPEGYSVSREKKERFSLILESASTNQTSMYLCASEPQGITDTQYFGPGTRLTVL.

The genes are TRBV7-2 and TRBJ2-5; TRBD2 might be the D (5 bases). The CDR3 consists of 14 residues. The germline V gene has CDR1 SGHTA and CDR2 FQGNSA. V lost 2 bases, J lost 2 bases, and 9 bases lay in between. The CDR3 loop reads CASSLQAAQETQYF. The DNA of the CDR3 is TGTGCCAGCAGCTTACAAGCGGCACAAGAGACCCAGTACTTC.

This chain uses TRBV4-2 with TRBJ1-5, with unresolved D. V shed 0 bases and J shed 4 bases, with 10 bases lying between them. Germline values: CDR1 LGHNA, CDR2 YNFKEQ. The CDR3 loop spans 15 amino acids. CDR3 DNA sequence: TGTGCCAGCAGCCAAGAACCCACAGATAATCAGCCCCAGCATTTT. This translates into CASSQEPTDNQPQHF.

There are a few counts of this clone. The chain has TRBV10-3 and TRBJ2-1; perhaps TRBD1 as D (6 bases). Between the trimmed V and J ends, which lost 3 bases and 4 bases, there was a span of 16 bases. The length of the CDR3 is 16 residues. In germline, CDR1 is ENHRY, CDR2 SYGVKD. The CDR3 nucleotides are TGTGCCATCAGTGATCCTGGACAGAAAGTTTACAATGAGCAGTTCTTC. It encodes CAISDPGQKVYNEQFF.

There are a few counts of this clone. The chain employs TRBV28 and TRBJ2-5; D possibly uses TRBD1 or TRBD2 (5 bases each). The V and J ends lost 1 base and 5 bases respectively, with 20 bases between them. CDR1 is MDHEN and CDR2 is SYDVKM in the germline V gene. There are 17 residues in the CDR3. CDR3 protein: CASSLSTHGAQRETQYF. The CDR3 nucleotides read TGTGCCAGCAGTTTATCCACCCACGGGGCCCAGAGGGAGACCCAGTACTTC.

This clone was observed a handful of times. CDR3 nucleotide sequence: TGTGCAAGTCGCTTCGGGAAGGTGAACACTGAAGCTTTCTTT. It translates to CASRFGKVNTEAFF. The rearrangement uses TRBV12-2 and TRBJ1-1. TRBV12-2 is a known pseudogene. The CDR3 runs to 14 residues.

This clone was seen only a few times. The chain has TRBV10-3 and TRBJ2-1, with a tentative D call TRBD1 (5 bases). The V end lost 3 bases, the J end lost 12 bases, and 12 bases lay between the germline ends. The length of the CDR3 is 12 residues. Per the germline V gene, CDR1 is ENHRY and CDR2 is SYGVKD. CDR3 nucleotides: TGTGCCATCAGTGATGGGCAGGGCTGGCAGTTCTTC. Encoded protein: CAISDGQGWQFF.

A few counts support this clone. This chain joins TRBV5-1 and TRBJ2-1; 7 bases fit TRBD1. CDR1 and CDR2 from the germline V gene are SGHRS and YFSETQ. Trimming took 0 bases from V and 4 from J; bases not matched to a gene: 4. This CDR3 region has 15 residues. CDR3 in amino acids: CASSLAQGLYNEQFF. The DNA of the CDR3 is TGCGCCAGCAGCTTGGCACAGGGGCTTTACAATGAGCAGTTCTTC. Full variable domain (remainder filled in from reference TRBV5-1 and TRBJ2-1): KAGVTQTPRYLIKTRGQQVTLSCSPISGHRSVSWYQQTPGQGLQFLFEYFSETQRNKGNFPGRFSGRQFSNSRSEMNVSTLELGDSALYLCASSLAQGLYNEQFFGPGTRLTVL.

This clone was seen a handful of times. This sequence joins TRBV15 and TRBJ2-1, with 7 bases identical to TRBD2. This CDR3 region has 13 residues. V lost 6 bases and J lost 10; bases outside the gene matches: 9. Germline CDR1 reads LNHNV; CDR2 reads YYDKDF (reference sequence). The CDR3 DNA reads TGTGCCACCAGGGTAGCGGGTCTTCAGGAGCAGTTCTTC. Its translation: CATRVAGLQEQFF.

CDR3 coding DNA: TGCGCCAGCAACGTGGGTACTGGGGCCAACGTCCTGACTTTC. Amino acid sequence: CASNVGTGANVLTF. The chain employs TRBV5-1 and TRBJ2-6; D not certain. Between the trimmed V and J ends, which lost 6 bases and 2 bases, there was a span of 9 bases. This CDR3 is built from 14 residues. CDR1 SGHRS and CDR2 YFSETQ come from the germline V gene.

This chain joins TRBV18 and TRBJ1-4; 7 nucleotides line up with TRBD1. Trimming cost V 3 bases and J 7 bases; bases outside gene matches: 2. The CDR3 sequence is 13 residues long. CDR1 KGHSH and CDR2 LQKENI come from the germline V gene. CDR3 amino acids: CASSPGQSEKLFF. CDR3 nucleotide sequence: TGTGCCAGCTCACCGGGACAGTCTGAAAAACTGTTTTTT.

This rearrangement joins TRBV19 to TRBJ2-5, with 8 bases fitting TRBD2. V lost 5 bases to trimming and J lost 4 bases; unmatched junction nucleotides: 6. CDR1 and CDR2 (germline): LNHDA, SQIVND (reference sequence). The CDR3 extends over 14 amino acids. The CDR3 DNA reads as TGTGCCAGTAGTCCTACTAGCGGTCCAGAGACCCAGTACTTC. Residues: CASSPTSGPETQYF.

The rearrangement joins TRBV11-2 to TRBJ1-1, with 9 bases fitting TRBD1. V dropped 0 bases and J dropped 9; count of bases not matched to a gene: 5. There are 14 residues in the CDR3. Germline assignment: CDR1 SGHAT and CDR2 FQNNGV. The CDR3 sequence is CASSLDRGQGKAFF. CDR3 coding DNA: TGTGCCAGCAGCTTAGATCGGGGACAGGGTAAAGCTTTCTTT.

This clone was detected only a few times. The V gene is TRBV14, the J gene TRBJ2-7; D uncertain. The CDR3 extends over 14 amino acids. CDR1 and CDR2 (germline): SGHDN, FVKESK. Trimming took 1 base from V and 4 from J, leaving 11 bases between them. CDR3: CASSQVWQSYEQYF. CDR3 sequence (DNA): TGTGCCAGCAGCCAAGTGTGGCAGTCGTACGAGCAGTACTTC. The full variable domain, with the rest looked up from reference TRBV14 and TRBJ2-7, is EAGVTQFPSHSVIEKGQTVTLRCDPISGHDNLYWYRRVMGKEIKFLLHFVKESKQDESGMPNNRFLAERTGGTYSTLKVQPAELEDSGVYFCASSQVWQSYEQYFGPGTRLTVT.